This is a list of T cell receptor beta chains from one sample in a study of T cell responses to AZD1222 COVID-19 vaccine. The protocol was immunoSEQ multiplex PCR, while the TCRdb copy is restricted to in-frame clones and leaves out a portion. In the table there are over 130,000 clones, roughly nine tenths of which are singletons. Specimen: peripheral blood, collected 28 days after the second dose of the MenACWY control vaccine. The receptors shown here come from an adult who received the MenACWY meningococcal vaccine as a control. The CDR3 runs from the conserved cysteine through the conserved F or W. A D gene is named only where the DNA matches it firmly. A clone size is listed for some rows: how often the clone was seen (once, few, many), or a class if it is expanded.

>.|TRBV19|TRBD1|TRBJ1-2
CASSRGTGTTYGYTF
TGTGCCAGTAGTAGAGGGACAGGGACTACCTATGGCTACACCTTC
>.|TRBV7-9|TRBD2|TRBJ2-3
CASSLALATQYGRTDTQYF
TGTGCCAGCAGCTTAGCACTAGCGACACAATACGGACGCACAGATACGCAGTATTTT
>.|TRBV6-2/TRBV6-3|.|TRBJ1-1
CASSYAGWGTEAFF
TGTGCCAGCAGTTACGCAGGGTGGGGCACTGAAGCTTTCTTT
>.|TRBV9|TRBD2|TRBJ2-1
CASSVRLAESNEQFF
TGTGCCAGCAGCGTAAGGCTAGCGGAGAGTAATGAGCAGTTCTTC
>once|TRBV5-6|.|TRBJ1-2
CASSLDTFYGYTF
TGTGCCAGCAGCTTGGACACTTTCTATGGCTACACCTTC
>.|TRBV18|TRBD1|TRBJ1-1
CASSPPGTVNTEAFF
TGTGCCAGCTCACCACCAGGGACAGTCAACACTGAAGCTTTCTTT
>.|TRBV29-1|.|TRBJ1-2
CSVGQSNYGYTF
TGCAGCGTTGGTCAGAGTAACTATGGCTACACCTTC
>.|TRBV19|TRBD1|TRBJ1-1
CASSIMTGLNTEAFF
TGTGCCAGTAGTATCATGACAGGGCTGAACACTGAAGCTTTCTTT
>.|TRBV7-2|.|TRBJ2-5
CASSSGPSGETQYF
TGTGCCAGCAGCTCGGGACCGTCAGGCGAGACCCAGTACTTC
>few|TRBV11-3|TRBD2|TRBJ2-3
CASSLGAGGPDTQYF
TGTGCCAGCAGCTTAGGGGCGGGAGGGCCAGATACGCAGTATTTT
>.|TRBV6-2/TRBV6-3|.|TRBJ2-7
CASSYEGVRVNEQYF
TGTGCCAGCAGTTATGAAGGCGTCAGGGTAAACGAGCAGTACTTC
>.|TRBV7-2|.|TRBJ1-1
CASSWGGTVNTEAFF
TGTGCCAGCAGCTGGGGGGGGACGGTGAACACTGAAGCTTTCTTT
>.|TRBV9|TRBD1|TRBJ2-7
CASSGPGGEQYF
TGTGCCAGCAGTGGACCAGGGGGCGAGCAGTACTTC
>.|TRBV18|.|TRBJ2-5
CASSWQETQYF
TGTGCCAGCTCTTGGCAAGAGACCCAGTACTTC
>.|TRBV5-6|.|TRBJ1-6
CASSLEYGQNSPLHF
TGTGCCAGCAGCTTGGAGTACGGACAGAATTCACCCCTCCACTTT
>.|TRBV7-2|TRBD1|TRBJ2-7
CASSVNRDRTPYF
TGTGCCAGCAGCGTCAACCGGGACAGGACACCGTACTTC
>.|TRBV29-1|TRBD2|TRBJ2-2
CSVRGTSGSTKDSPTGELFF
TGCAGCGTGCGCGGGACTAGCGGGTCGACGAAAGACTCCCCCACCGGGGAGCTGTTTTTT
>.|TRBV6-5|TRBD1|TRBJ2-1
CASSATGGSYNEQFF
TGTGCCAGCAGCGCCACAGGGGGTTCCTACAATGAGCAGTTCTTC
>.|TRBV9|TRBD2|TRBJ2-7
CASTLGEGAVYEQYF
TGTGCCAGCACCCTAGGGGAGGGAGCTGTCTACGAGCAGTACTTC
>.|TRBV29-1|.|TRBJ1-2
CSVEAAQGWRYGYTF
TGCAGCGTTGAAGCGGCTCAGGGGTGGAGGTATGGCTACACCTTC
>.|TRBV10-1|TRBD2|TRBJ2-5
CATARTSGETQYF
TGCGCCACCGCACGGACTAGTGGTGAGACCCAGTACTTC
>.|TRBV29-1|TRBD1|TRBJ2-5
CSVSEDRAILVTQYF
TGCAGCGTGAGCGAGGACAGGGCAATCTTGGTGACCCAGTACTTC
>.|TRBV10-3|TRBD2|TRBJ2-3
CAISEQPEGLAGLSDTQYF
TGTGCCATCAGTGAGCAACCCGAGGGACTAGCGGGACTGTCAGATACGCAGTATTTT
>few|TRBV4-1|.|TRBJ1-5
CASSQVGDNNQPQHF
TGCGCCAGCAGCCAAGTAGGGGACAACAATCAGCCCCAGCATTTT
>.|TRBV11-2|.|TRBJ2-2
CASGRTGETGELFF
TGTGCCAGCGGCAGGACCGGGGAGACCGGGGAGCTGTTTTTT
>.|TRBV3-1/TRBV3-2|TRBD1|TRBJ1-2
CASSNGDRGNYGYTF
TGTGCCAGCAGCAACGGGGACAGGGGGAACTATGGCTACACCTTC
>.|TRBV20-1|TRBD1|TRBJ1-1
CSASPTGGETEAFF
TGCAGTGCTAGTCCGACAGGGGGCGAAACTGAAGCTTTCTTT
>.|TRBV19|.|TRBJ2-3
CASSTGGTDTQYF
TGTGCCAGTAGTACAGGGGGGACAGATACGCAGTATTTT